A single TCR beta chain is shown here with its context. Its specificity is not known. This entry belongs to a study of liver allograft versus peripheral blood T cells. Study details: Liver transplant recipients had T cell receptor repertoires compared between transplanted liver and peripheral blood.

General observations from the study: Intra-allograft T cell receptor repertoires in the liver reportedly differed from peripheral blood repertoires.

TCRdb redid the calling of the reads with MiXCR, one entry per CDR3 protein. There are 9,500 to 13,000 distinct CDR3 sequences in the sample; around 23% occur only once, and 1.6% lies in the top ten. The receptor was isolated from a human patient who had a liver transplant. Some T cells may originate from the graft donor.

CDR3 amino acids: CSVVPLAETQYF. The CDR3 DNA follows: TGCAGCGTTGTCCCGCTAGCGGAGACCCAGTACTTC. The chain uses TRBV29-1 and TRBJ2-5; weak D call: TRBD2 (6 bases). V dropped 4 bases and J dropped 5 bases, with 11 bases sitting between them. This CDR3 region has 12 residues. Germline loops: CDR1 SQVTM, CDR2 ANQGSEA.